This T cell receptor beta chain came from a study of blood T cell repertoires in COVID-19. Clones were read by immunoSEQ multiplex PCR, and TCRdb kept only the in-frame ones, dropping some. The sample includes roughly 200,000 clones, about 85% of them seen just once. This CDR3 has 13 amino acids. V gave up 2 bases and J gave up 8 bases, with 8 bases separating them. Per the germline V gene, CDR1 is SGHKS and CDR2 is YYEKEE (reference sequence). This clonotype originated in a middle-aged woman with COVID-19, enrolled during active disease. V is TRBV5-5 and J is TRBJ1-6; D uncertain. Sample: peripheral blood. CDR3 in amino acids: CASSLRRDSPLHF. CDR3 sequence (DNA): TGTGCCAGCAGCTTAAGGAGGGATTCACCCCTCCACTTT.